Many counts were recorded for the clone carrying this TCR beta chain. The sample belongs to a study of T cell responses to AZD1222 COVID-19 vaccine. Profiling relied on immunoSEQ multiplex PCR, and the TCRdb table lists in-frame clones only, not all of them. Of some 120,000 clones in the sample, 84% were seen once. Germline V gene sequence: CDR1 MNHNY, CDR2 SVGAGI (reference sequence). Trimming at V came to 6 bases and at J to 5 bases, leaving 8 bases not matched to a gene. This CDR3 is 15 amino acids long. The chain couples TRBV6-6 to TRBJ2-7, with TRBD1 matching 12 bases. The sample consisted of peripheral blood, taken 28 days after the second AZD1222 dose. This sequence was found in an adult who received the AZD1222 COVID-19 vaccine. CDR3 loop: CASRHSGTGGDEQYF. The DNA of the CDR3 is TGTGCCAGCAGGCACTCCGGGACAGGGGGCGACGAGCAGTACTTC.